Shown below are 32 T cell receptor beta chains from a single sample sequenced in a study of CD8 T cells in ankylosing spondylitis. Their target antigens are unknown. TCRdb redid the calling of the 5' RACE reads with MiXCR, one entry per CDR3 protein. Among under 250,000 distinct CDR3 sequences listed, 7% to 8% were seen once. Study findings and constraints: About eight highly homologous variants made up a TCR beta motif that seemed to typify ankylosing spondylitis blood.

Sequencing was done on a sample of blood, either unsorted or a sorted T cell fraction (not recorded which). These receptors were collected from a male donor with ankylosing spondylitis.

This clonotype was detected ten times or more. V and J are TRBV4-3 and TRBJ2-1, with unresolved D. CDR1 is LGHNA, CDR2 YSLEER, per germline. This CDR3 is 13 amino acids long. The ends were cut back, 0 bases at V and 2 bases at J, with 2 bases in the middle. CDR3 coding DNA: TGCGCCAGCAGCCAAGAGACCTACAATGAGCAGTTCTTC. This encodes CASSQETYNEQFF.

This clonotype was seen ten or more times. This sequence joins TRBV29-1 and TRBJ2-1; TRBD1 aligns across 9 bases. The V and J ends lost 1 base and 4 bases, in that order; junction bases with no gene match: 8. The CDR3 totals 16 residues. Germline values: CDR1 SQVTM, CDR2 ANQGSEA. CDR3 DNA sequence: TGCAGCGTTGAAGGCGGGACAGGGAGAACGTACAATGAGCAGTTCTTC. Translated, it gives CSVEGGTGRTYNEQFF.

This clonotype has just a few counts. V and J are TRBV3-1 and TRBJ2-1, with 9 bases that match TRBD2. V trimming: 4 bases; J trimming: 5 bases; junction bases outside the gene matches: 6. From germline, CDR1 is LGHDT and CDR2 YNNKEL (reference sequence). There are 15 residues in the CDR3. The CDR3 spells CASSPRLAGNNEQFF. CDR3 sequence (DNA): TGTGCCAGCAGCCCCCGCCTAGCGGGAAACAATGAGCAGTTCTTC.

This clonotype was detected ten times or more. J is TRBJ2-1 and V is TRBV7-9; tentative D call: TRBD2 (5 bases). V was cut by 5 bases and J by 6 bases, with 17 bases left in between. The CDR3 has 15 residues. The germline V gene encodes CDR1 SEHNR and CDR2 FQNEAQ (reference sequence). The CDR3 coding sequence is TGTGCCAGCAGCCCTGTCGGGGAACGCGTCAATGAGCAGTTCTTC. The encoded protein is CASSPVGERVNEQFF.

This clonotype was seen repeatedly, ten times or more. CDR3 in DNA: TGTGCCAGCAGCTTAAGAGGCAGGGGGGGAACTGAAGCTTTCTTT. Its translation: CASSLRGRGGTEAFF. The chain has TRBV7-6 and TRBJ1-1, with 7 bases matching TRBD1. The V and J ends lost 2 bases and 5 bases, in that order; junction bases with no gene match: 8. The CDR3 covers 15 residues. Germline CDR1 SGHVS, CDR2 FNYEAQ.

This clonotype has at least ten counts. The rearrangement uses TRBV7-9 and TRBJ1-2; maybe TRBD1 (5 bases). Trimming shortened V by 5 bases and J by 4 bases, and 14 bases separated the two germline ends. The CDR3 is 14 amino acids. Per germline, CDR1 SEHNR and CDR2 FQNEAQ (reference sequence). The CDR3, as DNA: TGTGCCAGCAGCCTTGGGACGGGGACCTATGGCTACACCTTC. Encoded protein: CASSLGTGTYGYTF.

This clonotype was picked up a small number of times. The chain recombines TRBV29-1 with TRBJ2-1; D is unclear. This CDR3 contains 11 residues. V dropped 5 bases and J dropped 14 bases, with 16 bases sitting between them. Germline CDR1 and CDR2: SQVTM and ANQGSEA. The CDR3 nucleotides are TGCAGCGTTTACACACGGAACGTGGAGTTCTTC. It specifies CSVYTRNVEFF.

This clonotype has a count of ten or more. The chain uses TRBV6-2 or TRBV6-3 and TRBJ2-1; TRBD2 matches at 8 bases. The CDR3 consists of 20 residues. Germline CDR1 MNHEY, CDR2 SVGEGT. The V segment lost 2 bases and the J segment 0 bases; nucleotides outside the gene matches: 15. The CDR3, as DNA: TGTGCCAGCAGTTACCCCCCTTATAGCGGGGAAACAAGCTCCTACAATGAGCAGTTCTTC. Its protein product is CASSYPPYSGETSSYNEQFF.

This clonotype was detected ten times or more. The chain joins TRBV27 to TRBJ1-2, with D unresolved. Germline assignment: CDR1 MNHEY and CDR2 SMNVEV (reference sequence). V lost 5 bases, J lost 1 base, and 5 bases lay in between. The CDR3 extends over 12 amino acids. CDR3 nucleotide sequence: TGTGCCAGCAGTAACAATAACTATGGCTACACCTTC. It yields the protein CASSNNNYGYTF.

This clonotype was recorded at least ten times. The V gene is TRBV12-5, the J gene TRBJ2-1; D may be TRBD2 (6 bases). V was trimmed by 4 bases and J by 10 bases, leaving 20 bases between them. CDR1 and CDR2 (germline): LGHNT, FRNRAP. This CDR3 comprises 15 residues. Here the CDR3 DNA reads TGTGCTAGTGGTTGGCAAGGGCGCGGGATGGGCGAGCAGTTCTTC. Translated, it gives CASGWQGRGMGEQFF.

This clonotype was picked up many times. The rearrangement uses TRBV30 and TRBJ2-5, with TRBD1 as a possible D gene (6 bases). Trimming pared 4 bases from V and 2 bases from J, leaving 11 bases between. Germline V CDR1 and CDR2: GTSNPN, SVGIG (reference sequence). The CDR3 spans 13 residues. CDR3 residues: CAWNGGQQETQYF. The CDR3 bases are TGTGCCTGGAATGGAGGACAGCAAGAGACCCAGTACTTC.

The chain employs TRBV29-1 and TRBJ2-6; 9 nucleotides agree with TRBD1. Germline V gene data show CDR1 as SQVTM and CDR2 as ANQGSEA. The V and J ends lost 5 bases and 2 bases, in that order; junction bases with no gene match: 10. CDR3 size: 17 residues. This chain's CDR3 is CSVPTGQGKAGANVLTF. DNA for the CDR3: TGCAGCGTTCCGACAGGACAGGGGAAGGCTGGGGCCAACGTCCTGACTTTC. The complete variable domain, with remaining parts taken from reference TRBV29-1 and TRBJ2-6, reads SAVISQKPSRDICQRGTSLTIQCQVDSQVTMMFWYRQQPGQSLTLIATANQGSEATYESGFVIDKFPISRPNLTFSTLTVSNMSPEDSSIYLCSVPTGQGKAGANVLTFGAGSRLTVL.

This clonotype has only a few counts. The CDR3 loop is CASSFSGQGAGGYTF. The CDR3 DNA reads TGTGCCAGCAGCTTCTCGGGACAGGGGGCGGGAGGCTACACCTTC. The genes are TRBV5-6 and TRBJ1-2; 12 bases are a match to TRBD1. V dropped 2 bases and J dropped 8; count of bases not matched to a gene: 7. Per the germline V gene, CDR1 is SGHDT and CDR2 is YYEEEE. This CDR3 contains 15 residues. Based on the CDR3 plus reference TRBV5-6 and TRBJ1-2, the full variable domain is DAGVTQSPTHLIKTRGQQVTLRCSPKSGHDTVSWYQQALGQGPQFIFQYYEEEERQRGNFPDRFSGHQFPNYSSELNVNALLLGDSALYLCASSFSGQGAGGYTFGSGTRLTVV.

There are many counts of this clonotype. The chain employs TRBV6-5 and TRBJ2-5; D not resolved. The CDR3 has 13 residues. Looked up from germline, CDR1 is MNHEY and CDR2 is SVGAGI. Trimming removed 0 bases at V and 5 bases at J, with 7 bases between. Here the CDR3 DNA reads TGTGCCAGCAGTTACTCCGGGTGGGAGACCCAGTACTTC. Translated, it gives CASSYSGWETQYF.

The table lists this clonotype with many counts. In nucleotides, the CDR3 is TGCGCCAGCAGCCAAGATGGACCGCCTCAGCCCCAGCATTTT. This codes for CASSQDGPPQPQHF. This chain uses TRBV4-1 with TRBJ1-5; no clear D. The germline V gene has CDR1 MGHRA and CDR2 YSYEKL. V lost 0 bases to trimming and J lost 6 bases, with 9 bases between them. There are 14 residues in the CDR3.

In its sample, this clonotype was seen many times. V usage is TRBV19 and J usage is TRBJ1-1; D unresolved. V lost 2 bases and J lost 1, with 5 bases in between. This CDR3 has 13 residues. CDR1 and CDR2 (germline): LNHDA, SQIVND (reference sequence). In DNA, the CDR3 is TGTGCCAGTAGTATACTCCGGAACACTGAAGCTTTCTTT. Protein product: CASSILRNTEAFF. The variable domain in full, with the rest retrieved from reference TRBV19 and TRBJ1-1, is DGGITQSPKYLFRKEGQNVTLSCEQNLNHDAMYWYRQDPGQGLRLIYYSQIVNDFQKGDIAEGYSVSREKKESFPLTVTSAQKNPTAFYLCASSILRNTEAFFGQGTRLTVV.

This clonotype was detected ten times or more. The J gene is TRBJ1-2, the V gene TRBV2; D is unclear. CDR3 length: 11 amino acids. The germline V gene has CDR1 SNHLY and CDR2 FYNNEI. V was cut by 1 base and J by 8 bases, with 5 bases left in between. The CDR3 DNA reads as TGTGCCAGCAGTGAAGGCGGGGGCTACACCTTC. As protein: CASSEGGGYTF.

This clonotype appeared many times. This chain joins TRBV29-1 and TRBJ1-2; D call uncertain. V was clipped by 0 bases and J by 5 bases, with 7 bases between them. Germline V CDR1 and CDR2: SQVTM, ANQGSEA. This CDR3 has 12 amino acids. The CDR3 bases are TGCAGCGTTGAAGACAGACTTTATGGCTACACCTTC. This gives the protein CSVEDRLYGYTF.

In its sample, this clonotype was seen a few times. DNA of the CDR3: TGTGCCTGGATCGAAGCAACTAACTATGGCTACACCTTC. Residues: CAWIEATNYGYTF. The chain combines TRBV30 with TRBJ1-2; D is unclear. V lost 4 bases and J lost 0, with 9 bases in between. There are 13 residues in the CDR3. CDR1 and CDR2 from the germline V gene are GTSNPN and SVGIG (reference sequence). Drawing the rest from reference TRBV30 and TRBJ1-2, the complete variable domain is SQTIHQWPATLVQPVGSPLSLECTVEGTSNPNLYWYRQAAGRGLQLLFYSVGIGQISSEVPQNLSASRPQDRQFILSSKKLLLSDSGFYLCAWIEATNYGYTFGSGTRLTVV.

This clonotype has a count of ten or more. The CDR3 nucleotides read TGTGCCACCAGCAGAGCCCCTGGGGAAAAACTGTTTTTT. It is translated as CATSRAPGEKLFF. The chain is built from TRBV15 and TRBJ1-4; D is uncertain. CDR1 is LNHNV, CDR2 YYDKDF, per germline (reference sequence). The CDR3 has 13 residues. Trimming took 1 base from V and 8 from J, leaving 8 bases between them. Together with reference TRBV15 and TRBJ1-4, the CDR3 gives the full variable domain: DAMVIQNPRYQVTQFGKPVTLSCSQTLNHNVMYWYQQKSSQAPKLLFHYYDKDFNNEADTPDNFQSRRPNTSFCFLDIRSPGLGDTAMYLCATSRAPGEKLFFGSGTQLSVL.

This clonotype showed up many times. V gene TRBV24-1 combines with J gene TRBJ2-5; D is unresolved. The germline CDR1 and CDR2 sequences are KGHDR and SFDVKD. The CDR3 is 12 amino acids. Deletions cut 2 bases from V and 2 bases from J, with 2 bases between. The CDR3 bases are TGTGCCACCAGTGATTCACAAGAGACCCAGTACTTC. Translation gives CATSDSQETQYF.

J is TRBJ2-7 and V is TRBV6-5; 10 bases map to TRBD2. The CDR3 loop spans 14 amino acids. V was clipped by 2 bases and J by 6 bases; unmatched bases: 4. The germline V gene has CDR1 MNHEY and CDR2 SVGAGI. CDR3 sequence: CASSYDSGGFEQYF. The CDR3 bases are TGTGCCAGCAGTTACGATAGCGGGGGGTTCGAGCAGTACTTC.

The chain is built from TRBV11-2 and TRBJ2-5, with D maybe TRBD1 (7 bases). There are 18 residues in the CDR3. Germline CDR1 is SGHAT and CDR2 is FQNNGV. V lost 5 bases and J 7 bases, leaving 29 bases between the germline ends. The CDR3 DNA is TGTGCCAGCAGCCTCCGCCAAGGGGGCAGGGAGGAGAGGTGGACCCAGTACTTC. It codes for CASSLRQGGREERWTQYF.

In its sample, this clonotype was seen many times. The chain couples TRBV29-1 to TRBJ1-5, with 7 nucleotides matching TRBD1. V lost 8 bases and J lost 5; bases outside the gene matches: 6. Germline values: CDR1 SQVTM, CDR2 ANQGSEA. The CDR3 covers 12 residues. This CDR3 is CSPGQTHQPQHF. The CDR3 bases are TGCAGCCCGGGACAGACTCATCAGCCCCAGCATTTT.

This clonotype was recorded at least ten times. In DNA, the CDR3 is TGTGCCAGCAGAGGCAGGGACGGAAACACCATATATTTT. It is translated as CASRGRDGNTIYF. The genes are TRBV7-8 and TRBJ1-3; D may be TRBD1 (5 bases). Trimming took 6 bases from V and 4 from J, leaving 10 bases between them. Germline V CDR1 and CDR2: SGHVS, FQNEAQ. The CDR3 consists of 13 residues.

This clonotype appeared many times. The chain employs TRBV20-1 and TRBJ2-5; weak D call: TRBD2 (5 bases). Germline V gene lookup returns CDR1 DFQATT and CDR2 SNEGSKA (reference sequence). The V end lost 3 bases, the J end lost 5 bases, and 19 bases lay between the germline ends. CDR3 size: 15 residues. CDR3 in amino acids: CSASPQVGSLETQYF. CDR3 DNA: TGCAGTGCTAGTCCCCAGGTGGGGAGCTTGGAGACCCAGTACTTC.

This clonotype was found many times. The chain recombines TRBV28 with TRBJ1-1; 9 positions agree with TRBD1. With V trimmed by 6 bases and J by 3 bases, 5 bases remained unmatched. CDR1 is MDHEN, CDR2 SYDVKM, per germline. The CDR3 is 14 residues long. The DNA for the CDR3 is TGTGCCAGCAGCAAACAGGGGGCTTACACTGAAGCTTTCTTT. Translation: CASSKQGAYTEAFF.

This clonotype was observed at least ten times. V and J are TRBV28 and TRBJ1-5, with 9 bases matching TRBD1. CDR3 length: 15 residues. V was pared by 2 bases and J by 3 bases, with 2 bases of the junction left unmatched. CDR1 and CDR2 from the germline V gene are MDHEN and SYDVKM. CDR3 nucleotide sequence: TGTGCCAGCAGTTTAACAGGGGGCTACAATCAGCCCCAGCATTTT. This sequence encodes CASSLTGGYNQPQHF.

In this sample, this clonotype turned up many times. This chain connects TRBV10-3 to TRBJ1-1; 9 nucleotides agree with TRBD1. This CDR3 region has 15 residues. V was pared by 2 bases and J by 1 base, with 2 bases of the junction left unmatched. The V gene's germline CDR1 is ENHRY and CDR2 SYGVKD. The CDR3 region is CAISEPGQGNTEAFF. The CDR3 coding sequence is TGTGCCATCAGTGAGCCGGGACAGGGGAACACTGAAGCTTTCTTT.

CDR3 residues: CSARGRTSSYEQYF. The CDR3 DNA reads as TGCAGTGCTAGAGGGCGGACCAGCTCCTACGAGCAGTACTTC. This rearrangement joins TRBV20-1 to TRBJ2-7; D is ambiguous. V was clipped by 1 base and J by 0 bases, with 10 bases between them. This CDR3 comprises 14 residues. Germline values: CDR1 DFQATT, CDR2 SNEGSKA (reference sequence).

This clonotype has only a few counts. The J gene is TRBJ2-2, the V gene TRBV29-1, with D uncertain. Germline V gene data show CDR1 as SQVTM and CDR2 as ANQGSEA. Trimming removed 7 bases from V and 2 bases from J, with 8 bases in between. The CDR3 spans 12 residues. CDR3 sequence: CSAGYNTGELFF. The CDR3 DNA reads as TGCAGCGCCGGTTATAACACCGGGGAGCTGTTTTTT.

The chain is built from TRBV3-1 and TRBJ2-2, with a possible D match to TRBD2 (5 bases). CDR3 length equals 17 residues. V lost 4 bases to trimming and J lost 1 base, with 16 bases between them. The germline gives CDR1 LGHDT, CDR2 YNNKEL (reference sequence). The CDR3 spells CASSPYLGLMNTGELFF. The CDR3 DNA follows: TGTGCCAGCAGCCCCTACTTAGGACTGATGAACACCGGGGAGCTGTTTTTT.